This TCR beta chain comes out of a study of early T cells in non-severe SARS-CoV-2 infection. General study points: Reliance on VDJdb matching favored anti-spike CD8 responses; private and CD4 specificities were missed.

This clonotype came up once. Its cognate antigen is unknown. Via MiXCR, TCRdb re-called the 5' RACE reads, giving one row per CDR3 protein. The data contain 25,000 to 35,000 distinct CDR3 sequences, under 5.5% of them singletons. Between the trimmed V and J ends, which lost 3 bases and 8 bases, there was a span of 10 bases. Germline V gene lookup returns CDR1 SNHLY and CDR2 FYNNEI. The CDR3 is made up of 13 amino acids. This rearrangement joins TRBV2 to TRBJ1-4, with a possible D match to TRBD1 (5 bases). This clonotype originated in an adult who was a healthcare worker with PCR-confirmed SARS-CoV-2 infection or an uninfected control (not recorded which). The sequences come from whole blood, collected at baseline. The CDR3 DNA follows: TGTGCCAGCAGTGAGGCGCCAGGGGAAAAACTGTTTTTT. Its protein product is CASSEAPGEKLFF.